The rows below give T cell receptor beta chains drawn from one sample of a study of response to subunit inactivated influenza vaccine. TCRdb re-called the RT-PCR reads through MiXCR, storing one row per CDR3 protein. The repertoire holds hundreds of thousands of distinct CDR3 sequences, with about 7.6% as singletons. Specimen: PBMCs from blood, collected approximately 25 months after vaccination. Receptors were obtained from a man between 50 and 69 years old who received an inactivated influenza vaccine. Each CDR3 is given with its conserved first and last residue. A D gene is named only where the DNA matches it firmly. Size is omitted from some rows. Given values are once, few, many or a class for expanded clones.

.,.,TRBJ1-2,TRBV20-1,TGCAGTGCTAGTGATGACTACACCTTC,CSASDDYTF
.,many,TRBJ1-2,TRBV15,TGTGCCACCAGCAGAGATCTAGCCCGCTATGGCTACACCTTC,CATSRDLARYGYTF
.,.,TRBJ2-7,TRBV10-3,TGTGCCATCAGTGAGTCGGACACTTACGAGCAGTACTTC,CAISESDTYEQYF
.,many,TRBJ2-4,TRBV7-3,TGTGCCAGCAGCTTAACTGGGGGCTCCGGCATTCAGTACTTC,CASSLTGGSGIQYF
TRBD2,many,TRBJ2-2,TRBV7-2,TGTGCCAGCAGCGCACTAGCGACGAACACCGGGGAGCTGTTTTTT,CASSALATNTGELFF
.,few,TRBJ2-5,TRBV7-7,TGTGCCAGCAGCTTAGGGCGGGGAATCCAAGAGACCCAGTACTTC,CASSLGRGIQETQYF
.,few,TRBJ2-3,TRBV4-2,TGTGCCAGCAGCCCTAGCGACCGTAGCACAGATACGCAGTATTTT,CASSPSDRSTDTQYF
TRBD1,few,TRBJ1-2,TRBV6-1,TGTGCCAGCAGTCGACAGGGCCAAAGTGGCTACACCTTC,CASSRQGQSGYTF
TRBD2,few,TRBJ2-7,TRBV10-3,TGTGCCATCAGCGAGCGGGGGGGCTTGTACGAGCAGTACTTC,CAISERGGLYEQYF
TRBD2,.,TRBJ2-3,TRBV6-5,TGTGCCAGCAGTTACTCGGGGGTAGCGGGGCATCTCTTCACAGATACGCAGTATTTT,CASSYSGVAGHLFTDTQYF
TRBD1,.,TRBJ1-6,TRBV18,TGTGCCAGCTCACCCTTACAGGGGAGTAATTCACCCCTCCACTTT,CASSPLQGSNSPLHF
.,few,TRBJ2-5,TRBV28,TGTGCCAGCAGTTCCCGCCTCCCAAGAGTGGCCCAGTACTTC,CASSSRLPRVAQYF
.,few,TRBJ2-5,TRBV7-2,TGTGCCAGCAGCACCTTGGAGCCCCAGTACTTC,CASSTLEPQYF
.,.,TRBJ2-3,TRBV4-3,TGCGCCAGCAGCCATACCCCAAGCACGACAGATACGCAGTATTTT,CASSHTPSTTDTQYF
TRBD1,.,TRBJ1-1,TRBV11-2,TGTGCCAGCAGCCCAGACAGGGCTAACACTGAAGCTTTCTTT,CASSPDRANTEAFF
.,.,TRBJ2-7,TRBV7-8,TGTGCCAGCAGCTTAAACCGACAGGCGAGCTCCTACGAGCAGTACTTC,CASSLNRQASSYEQYF
.,few,TRBJ1-2,TRBV20-1,TGCAGTGCTAGAGGTTGGAACTATAACTATGGCTACACCTTC,CSARGWNYNYGYTF
.,few,TRBJ1-1,TRBV20-1,TGCAGTGCAGGGGCATGGACTGAAGCTTTCTTT,CSAGAWTEAFF
.,.,TRBJ2-3,TRBV2,TGTGCCAGCAAAAAGGGAAGGGGCACAGATACGCAGTATTTT,CASKKGRGTDTQYF
.,.,TRBJ1-5,TRBV20-1,TGCAGTGCTCATTCCCCAGGGGACAATCAGCCCCAGCATTTT,CSAHSPGDNQPQHF
TRBD2,many,TRBJ2-7,TRBV13,TGTGCCAGCAGCCGTCGGAATGAACCGGGACTAGGTTCCTACGAGCAGTACTTC,CASSRRNEPGLGSYEQYF
TRBD1,once,TRBJ2-5,TRBV4-2,TGTGCCAGCAGCGCCCGGGACAGGGGGCGAGAGACCCAGTACTTC,CASSARDRGRETQYF